A selection of T cell receptor beta chains follows, all from one sample in a study of human T cells and chemical hapten exposure. TCRdb reprocessed the RACE reads via MiXCR and lists one record per CDR3 protein. Among under 450,000 distinct CDR3 sequences listed, approximately 5% were seen once. Specimen: whole blood, collected in connection with sensitization to the hapten diphenylcyclopropenone (DPC). Receptor source: a woman between 50 and 59 years old with alopecia areata. Some clones in this sample may be carry-over from other donors' samples. The CDR3 runs from the conserved cysteine through the conserved F or W. The order of the fields is V gene, clone size, D gene, J gene, CDR3 protein, CDR3 DNA. A D gene is named only where the DNA matches it firmly. Rows may omit the clone size; those that give it use once, few, many or a size class.

TRBV27	-	-	TRBJ1-6	CASSLSPTGGSPLHF	TGTGCCAGCAGTTTATCCCCAACAGGAGGCTCACCCCTCCACTTT
TRBV20-1	many	-	TRBJ1-1	CSAYHNSGTEAFF	TGCAGTGCTTACCATAATTCGGGCACTGAAGCTTTCTTT
TRBV20-1	many	-	TRBJ2-6	CGVGRASSGANVLTF	TGCGGAGTGGGCAGGGCGAGCTCTGGGGCCAACGTCCTGACTTTC
TRBV5-1	-	TRBD1	TRBJ2-3	CASSVDRGHRTDTQYF	TGCGCCAGCAGCGTGGACAGGGGGCACAGGACAGATACGCAGTATTTT
TRBV12-3/TRBV12-4	many	-	TRBJ1-1	CASKRSFNTEAFF	TGTGCCAGCAAACGCAGTTTTAACACTGAAGCTTTCTTT
TRBV28	many	-	TRBJ1-6	CASGEYYNSPLHF	TGTGCCAGCGGGGAGTATTATAATTCACCCCTCCACTTT
TRBV6-5	-	TRBD1	TRBJ1-4	CASSYQQGAGEKLFF	TGTGCCAGCAGTTACCAACAGGGGGCGGGTGAAAAACTGTTTTTT
TRBV6-5	many	-	TRBJ2-5	CASSYSSGLTQYF	TGTGCCAGCAGTTACTCGAGCGGTCTTACTCAGTACTTC
TRBV4-2	many	-	TRBJ2-7	CASSQEDNEQYF	TGTGCCAGCAGCCAAGAGGACAACGAGCAGTACTTC
TRBV29-1	many	-	TRBJ2-3	CSALLADTQYF	TGCAGCGCTCTACTAGCAGATACGCAGTATTTT
TRBV7-8	many	-	TRBJ1-5	CASSSGQNIDGNQPQHF	TGTGCCAGCAGCTCCGGACAGAATATAGATGGCAATCAGCCCCAGCATTTT
TRBV20-1	-	TRBD2	TRBJ2-1	CSAAGARYNEQFF	TGCAGTGCCGCGGGAGCCCGCTACAATGAGCAGTTCTTC
TRBV29-1	many	-	TRBJ2-3	CSVGRQDTQYF	TGCAGCGTTGGTAGACAGGATACGCAGTATTTT
TRBV13	few	TRBD2	TRBJ2-3	CASSLGSGRRDTQYF	TGTGCCAGCAGCTTAGGGAGCGGGAGAAGAGATACGCAGTATTTT
TRBV11-2	-	-	TRBJ2-3	CASSLRPHTQYF	TGTGCCAGCAGCCTACGGCCCCATACGCAGTATTTT
TRBV6-6	many	-	TRBJ1-5	CASSYSRGVNQPQHF	TGTGCCAGCAGTTACTCCAGGGGCGTAAATCAGCCCCAGCATTTT
TRBV10-3	many	-	TRBJ2-3	CAIRVRGTDTQYF	TGTGCCATCAGGGTCCGGGGCACAGATACGCAGTATTTT
TRBV20-1	-	-	TRBJ2-1	CSAPAGRGWEQFF	TGCAGTGCACCCGCCGGGCGGGGCTGGGAGCAGTTCTTC
TRBV6-2/TRBV6-3	many	-	TRBJ2-7	CASSTQRGDEQYF	TGTGCCAGCAGTACCCAGAGGGGGGACGAGCAGTACTTC
TRBV14	few	-	TRBJ2-1	CASSQVRDHEQFF	TGTGCCAGCAGCCAAGTGAGAGACCATGAGCAGTTCTTC